The present TCR beta chain was sequenced within a study of control samples from healthy donors and cancer patients. Generated by immunoSEQ multiplex PCR, the TCRdb table keeps only in-frame clones and is missing some. The data show around 14,000 clones, 70% to 85% seen once. The CDR3 length is 15 residues. CDR1 is SGHVS and CDR2 is FQNEAQ in the germline V gene. V was trimmed by 5 bases and J by 1 base, leaving 12 bases between them. Sequenced sample: formalin-fixed, paraffin-embedded tissue. This chain joins TRBV7-8 and TRBJ1-3; possible D gene TRBD1, 5 bases. The receptor comes from a female donor with lung cancer. CDR3 region: CASSPGGGSGNTIYF. The CDR3 nucleotides read TGTGCCAGCAGCCCGGGTGGGGGGTCTGGAAACACCATATATTTT. Filled out from reference TRBV7-8 and TRBJ1-3, the complete variable domain reads GAGVSQSPRYKVAKRGQDVALRCDPISGHVSLFWYQQALGQGPEFLTYFQNEAQLDKSGLPSDRFFAERPEGSVSTLKIQRTQQEDSAVYLCASSPGGGSGNTIYFGEGSWLTVV.